This TCR beta chain was documented in a study of blood T cell repertoires in COVID-19 (TCRdb year 2020). Background on the whole study: Samples from collaborators originated in the United States, Italy and Spain and spanned both the acute and convalescent phases of COVID-19. The repertoires were released in a freely available public database meant as a resource for research on the immune response to SARS-CoV-2. The material from the prospective study consisted of cDNA or gDNA derived from T cells, B-cell-depleted T cells, or PBMCs. Where HLA class I and class II types were available, the types were taken from metadata supplied by the sample provider, not from assay-based typing. The samples were drawn from the first 160 participants of the ongoing ImmuneRACE study and from 1,254 subjects provided by 6 global collaborators. The sample metadata nearly always contained a de-identified subject ID, COVID-19 status, age in years and sex. Subjects who had been exposed to COVID-19, were actively infected with it, or had recovered from it provided the deeply sampled blood TCRbeta repertoires that made up the dataset. The paper as a whole reports these results and caveats: Clinical and demographic metadata were provided uncurated, with the amount varying by source and participant.

TCRbeta CDR3 regions were amplified from genomic DNA using the immunoSEQ Assay, a bias-controlled multiplex PCR. Turning to the authors' computational methods: Within the assay, amplification of reference gene primers was used to estimate how many nucleated cells each sample contained. Sequence reads were collapsed and filtered to measure the absolute abundance of every unique TCRbeta CDR3 rearrangement. For each sample, productive Simpson clonality was calculated by taking the square root of Simpson's diversity index across productive rearrangements. Drawn from immuneACCESS, this table holds only the in-frame rearrangements with V and J called that TCRdb kept. Clones are partly lost; checked studies trace under half to an unresolved V gene and leave the rest unexplained. V, J and clone size are those of that table, while D and trimming were read from the DNA. The sample data list hundreds of thousands of clones, and roughly 90% of these were observed just once. 1.4% to 1.5% of the sample is taken by the ten largest.

The germline V and J ends show losses of 1 base and 5 bases respectively, and no gene match explains 12 bases of the junction. Sequences KGHDR (CDR1) and SFDVKD (CDR2) are obtained from the germline V gene. The CDR3 starts with the cysteine, ends with the phenylalanine, and has 18 residues. Here the CDR3 DNA is all that survives: 54 bases in frame from base 1. Enrolling through a virtual design, the prospective study's participants ranged in age from roughly 18 to 90 years and lived across about two dozen United States geographic areas. In the prospective study, participants were assigned to cohorts based on the clinical history participants reported in a screening survey and a study questionnaire. Exposed participants had been in contact, within 2 weeks of entering the study, with a person who had a PCR-confirmed or clinician-diagnosed case of COVID-19. Mobile phlebotomists in the prospective study collected whole blood, serum and a nasopharyngeal or oropharyngeal swab from every participant. Additional blood draws and questionnaires over an approximately two-month period could optionally be provided by prospective study participants. Before DNA extraction, blood samples from the prospective study were shipped at room temperature or frozen.

A word on this clone: Which antigen it targets is not known. One base away there is no much larger clone; base qualities are not given.

The origin of this receptor is a young woman who had been exposed to COVID-19. This sequence uses TRBV24-1 and TRBJ2-1, and TRBD2 aligns with 8 junction nucleotides. The sample was PBMCs or T cells enriched from blood (not recorded which). The CDR3 is CATSDFGGGSFGDNEQFF. The nucleotide sequence reads as follows: TGTGCCACCAGTGATTTCGGCGGGGGGTCCTTCGGGGACAATGAGCAGTTCTTC.